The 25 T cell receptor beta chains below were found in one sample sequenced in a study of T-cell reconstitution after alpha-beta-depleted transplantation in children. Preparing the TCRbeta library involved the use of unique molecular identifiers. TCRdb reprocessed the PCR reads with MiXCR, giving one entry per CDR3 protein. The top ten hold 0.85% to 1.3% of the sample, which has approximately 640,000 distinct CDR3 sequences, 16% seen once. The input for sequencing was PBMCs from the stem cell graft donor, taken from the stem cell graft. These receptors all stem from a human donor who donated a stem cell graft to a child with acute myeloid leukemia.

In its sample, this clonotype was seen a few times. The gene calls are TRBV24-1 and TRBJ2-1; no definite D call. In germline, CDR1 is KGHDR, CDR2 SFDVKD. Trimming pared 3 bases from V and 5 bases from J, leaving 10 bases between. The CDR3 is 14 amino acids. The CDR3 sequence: CATSDTGRDNEQFF. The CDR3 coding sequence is TGTGCCACCAGTGATACCGGACGGGACAATGAGCAGTTCTTC.

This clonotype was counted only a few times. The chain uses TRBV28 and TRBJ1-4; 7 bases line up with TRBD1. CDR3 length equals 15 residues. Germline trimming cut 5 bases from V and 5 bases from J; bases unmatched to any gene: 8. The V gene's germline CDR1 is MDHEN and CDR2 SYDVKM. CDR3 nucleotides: TGTGCCAGCAGTGCCCCGGGACAGCTAAATGAAAAACTGTTTTTT. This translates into CASSAPGQLNEKLFF. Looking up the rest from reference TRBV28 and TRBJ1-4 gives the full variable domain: DVKVTQSSRYLVKRTGEKVFLECVQDMDHENMFWYRQDPGLGLRLIYFSYDVKMKEKGDIPEGYSVSREKKERFSLILESASTNQTSMYLCASSAPGQLNEKLFFGSGTQLSVL.

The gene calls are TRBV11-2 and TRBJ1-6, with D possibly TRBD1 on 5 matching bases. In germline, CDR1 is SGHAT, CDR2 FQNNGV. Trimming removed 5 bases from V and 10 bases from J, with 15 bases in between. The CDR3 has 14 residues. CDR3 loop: CASSQMRGGSPLHF. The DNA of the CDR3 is TGTGCCAGCAGCCAAATGAGGGGAGGATCACCCCTCCACTTT.

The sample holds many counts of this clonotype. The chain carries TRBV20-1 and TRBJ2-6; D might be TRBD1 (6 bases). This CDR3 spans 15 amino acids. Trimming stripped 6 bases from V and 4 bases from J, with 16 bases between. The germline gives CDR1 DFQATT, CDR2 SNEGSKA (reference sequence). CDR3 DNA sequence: TGCAGTGCGCGGATACAGGGAAGAGGGGCCAACGTCCTGACTTTC. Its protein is CSARIQGRGANVLTF.

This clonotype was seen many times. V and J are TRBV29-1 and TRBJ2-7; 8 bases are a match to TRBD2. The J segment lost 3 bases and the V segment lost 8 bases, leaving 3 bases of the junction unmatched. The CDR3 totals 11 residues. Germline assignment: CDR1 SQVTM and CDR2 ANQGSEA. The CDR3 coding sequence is TGCAGCTGCCGGGGGGGCTACGAGCAGTACTTC. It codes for CSCRGGYEQYF.

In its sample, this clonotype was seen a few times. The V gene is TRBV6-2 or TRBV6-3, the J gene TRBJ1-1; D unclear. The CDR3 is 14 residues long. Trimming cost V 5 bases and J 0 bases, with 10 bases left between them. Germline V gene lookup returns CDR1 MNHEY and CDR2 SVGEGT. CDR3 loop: CASSGRYMNTEAFF. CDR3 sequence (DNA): TGTGCCAGCAGTGGGAGGTACATGAACACTGAAGCTTTCTTT.

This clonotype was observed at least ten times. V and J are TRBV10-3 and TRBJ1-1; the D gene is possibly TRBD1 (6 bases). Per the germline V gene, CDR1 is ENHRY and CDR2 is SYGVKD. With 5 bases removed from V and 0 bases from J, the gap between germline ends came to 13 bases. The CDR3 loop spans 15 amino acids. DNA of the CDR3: TGTGCCATCAGTTCGGGGGGGCCATTGAACACTGAAGCTTTCTTT. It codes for CAISSGGPLNTEAFF.

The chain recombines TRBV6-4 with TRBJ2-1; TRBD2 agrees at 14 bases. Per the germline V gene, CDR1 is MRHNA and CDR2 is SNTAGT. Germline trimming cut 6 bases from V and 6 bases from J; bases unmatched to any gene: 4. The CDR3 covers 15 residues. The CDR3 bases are TGTGCCAGCAGCGGACTAGCGGGGGGCCTCAATGAGCAGTTCTTC. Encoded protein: CASSGLAGGLNEQFF.

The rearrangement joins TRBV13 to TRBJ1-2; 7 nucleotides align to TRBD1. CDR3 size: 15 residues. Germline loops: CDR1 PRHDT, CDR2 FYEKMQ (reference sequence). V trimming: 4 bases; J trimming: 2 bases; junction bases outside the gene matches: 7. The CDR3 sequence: CASSSNRGKNYGYTF. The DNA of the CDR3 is TGTGCCAGCAGCTCCAACAGGGGCAAGAACTATGGCTACACCTTC.

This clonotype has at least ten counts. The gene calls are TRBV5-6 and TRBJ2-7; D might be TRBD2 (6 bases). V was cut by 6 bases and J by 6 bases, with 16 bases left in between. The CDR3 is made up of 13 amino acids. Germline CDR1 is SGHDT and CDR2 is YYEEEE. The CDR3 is CASTLTGDSEQYF. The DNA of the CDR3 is TGTGCCAGCACCCTCACCGGGGACTCCGAGCAGTACTTC. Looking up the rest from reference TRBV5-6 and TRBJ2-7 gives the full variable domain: DAGVTQSPTHLIKTRGQQVTLRCSPKSGHDTVSWYQQALGQGPQFIFQYYEEEERQRGNFPDRFSGHQFPNYSSELNVNALLLGDSALYLCASTLTGDSEQYFGPGTRLTVT.

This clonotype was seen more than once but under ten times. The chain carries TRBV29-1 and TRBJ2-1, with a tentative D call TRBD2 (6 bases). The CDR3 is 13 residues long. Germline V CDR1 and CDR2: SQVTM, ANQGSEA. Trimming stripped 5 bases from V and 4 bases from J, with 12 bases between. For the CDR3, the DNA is TGCAGCGTTCGGGGGATATTGTACAATGAGCAGTTCTTC. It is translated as CSVRGILYNEQFF.

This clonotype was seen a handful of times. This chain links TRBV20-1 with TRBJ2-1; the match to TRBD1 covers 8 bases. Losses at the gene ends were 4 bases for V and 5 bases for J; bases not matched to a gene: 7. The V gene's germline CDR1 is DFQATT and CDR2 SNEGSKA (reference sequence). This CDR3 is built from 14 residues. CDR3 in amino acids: CSATVQGADNEQFF. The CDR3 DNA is TGCAGTGCTACCGTTCAGGGGGCTGACAATGAGCAGTTCTTC.

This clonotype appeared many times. This CDR3 reads CSAGDGHIYEQYV. The DNA of the CDR3 is TGCAGTGCTGGCGACGGCCATATCTACGAGCAGTACGTC. The chain combines TRBV20-1 with TRBJ2-7; unclear D gene. Germline assignment: CDR1 DFQATT and CDR2 SNEGSKA (reference sequence). The ends were cut back, 5 bases at V and 3 bases at J, with 14 bases in the middle. CDR3 length: 13 residues.

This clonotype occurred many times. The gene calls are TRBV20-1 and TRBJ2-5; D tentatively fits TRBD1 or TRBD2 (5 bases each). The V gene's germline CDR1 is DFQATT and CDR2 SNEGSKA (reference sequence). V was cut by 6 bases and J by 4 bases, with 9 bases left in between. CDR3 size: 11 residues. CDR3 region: CSARAGETQYF. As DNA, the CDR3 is TGCAGTGCCAGGGCGGGAGAGACCCAGTACTTC.

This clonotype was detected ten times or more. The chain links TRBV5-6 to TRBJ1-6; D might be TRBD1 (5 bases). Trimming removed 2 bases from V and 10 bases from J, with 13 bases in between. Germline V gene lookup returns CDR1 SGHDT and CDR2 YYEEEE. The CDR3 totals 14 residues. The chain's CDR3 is CASSLEGGVSPLHF. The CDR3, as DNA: TGTGCCAGCAGCTTAGAGGGAGGGGTCTCACCCCTCCACTTT.

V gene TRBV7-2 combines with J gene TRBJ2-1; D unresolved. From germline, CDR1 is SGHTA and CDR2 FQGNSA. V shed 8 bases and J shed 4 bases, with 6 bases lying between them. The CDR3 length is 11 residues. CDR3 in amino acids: CASGLYNEQFF. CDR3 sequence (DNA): TGTGCCAGCGGGTTATACAATGAGCAGTTCTTC.

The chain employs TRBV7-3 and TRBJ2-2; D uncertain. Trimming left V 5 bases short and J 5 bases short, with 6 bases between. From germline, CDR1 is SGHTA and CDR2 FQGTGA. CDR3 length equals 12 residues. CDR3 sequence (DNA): TGTGCCAGCAGCCAAATAACCGGGGAGCTGTTTTTT. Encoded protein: CASSQITGELFF.

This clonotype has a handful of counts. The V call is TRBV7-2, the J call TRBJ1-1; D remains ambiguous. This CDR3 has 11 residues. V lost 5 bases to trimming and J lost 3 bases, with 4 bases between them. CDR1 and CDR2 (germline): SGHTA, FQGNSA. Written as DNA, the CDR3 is TGTGCCAGCAGCGTACACACTGAAGCTTTCTTT. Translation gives CASSVHTEAFF.

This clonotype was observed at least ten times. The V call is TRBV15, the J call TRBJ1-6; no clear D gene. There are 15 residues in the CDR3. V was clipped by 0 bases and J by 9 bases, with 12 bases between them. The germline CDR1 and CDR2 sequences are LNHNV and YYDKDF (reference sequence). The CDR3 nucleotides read TGTGCCACCAGCAGAGATCTGTCGGATTCTTCACCCCTCCACTTT. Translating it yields CATSRDLSDSSPLHF.

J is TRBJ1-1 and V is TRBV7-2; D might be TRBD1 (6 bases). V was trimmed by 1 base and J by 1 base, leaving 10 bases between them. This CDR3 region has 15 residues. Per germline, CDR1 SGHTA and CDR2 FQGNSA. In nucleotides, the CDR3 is TGTGCCAGCAGCTTAGAGGGACACCCGAACACTGAAGCTTTCTTT. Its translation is CASSLEGHPNTEAFF.

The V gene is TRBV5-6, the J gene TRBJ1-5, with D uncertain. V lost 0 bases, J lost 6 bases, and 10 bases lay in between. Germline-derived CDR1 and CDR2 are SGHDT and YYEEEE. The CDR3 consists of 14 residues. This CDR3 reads CASSLAGGLQPQHF. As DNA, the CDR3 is TGTGCCAGCAGCTTGGCCGGCGGTCTTCAGCCCCAGCATTTT.

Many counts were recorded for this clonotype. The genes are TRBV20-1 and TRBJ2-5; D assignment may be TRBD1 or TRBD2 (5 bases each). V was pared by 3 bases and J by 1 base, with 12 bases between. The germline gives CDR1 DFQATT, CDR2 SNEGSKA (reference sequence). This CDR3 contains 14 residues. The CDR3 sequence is CSASSGTPQETQYF. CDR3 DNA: TGCAGTGCTAGTTCCGGGACCCCCCAAGAGACCCAGTACTTC.

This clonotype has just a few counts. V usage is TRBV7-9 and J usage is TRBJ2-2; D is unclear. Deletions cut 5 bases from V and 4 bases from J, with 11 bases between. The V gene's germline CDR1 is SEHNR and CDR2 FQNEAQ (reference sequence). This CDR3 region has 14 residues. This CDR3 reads CASSPTTSTGELFF. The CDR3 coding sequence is TGTGCCAGCAGCCCGACGACCAGCACCGGGGAGCTGTTTTTT.

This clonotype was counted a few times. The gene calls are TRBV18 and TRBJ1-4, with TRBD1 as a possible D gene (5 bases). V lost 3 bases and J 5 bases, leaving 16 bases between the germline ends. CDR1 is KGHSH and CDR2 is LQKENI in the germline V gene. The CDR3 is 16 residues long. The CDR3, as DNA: TGTGCCAGCTCACCTCGGGTAACAGGCAAGAATGAAAAACTGTTTTTT. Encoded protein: CASSPRVTGKNEKLFF.

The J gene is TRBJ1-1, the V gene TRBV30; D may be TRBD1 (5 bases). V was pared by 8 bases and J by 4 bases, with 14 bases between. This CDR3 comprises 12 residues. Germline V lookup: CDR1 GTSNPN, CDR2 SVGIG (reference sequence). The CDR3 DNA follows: TGTGCCGGAGGGGCAAGGAGCACTGAAGCTTTCTTT. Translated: CAGGARSTEAFF.